This T cell receptor beta chain came from a study of blood T cells in healthy people across ages. Study outcomes and limitations: More naive CD4+ cells and higher diversity marked long-lived donors relative to aged donors. In these data, TCR beta diversity tracked strongly with naive T cell percentage.

With a J-beta primer mix and a sample-barcoded 5' primer, a second PCR ran about 6 to 11 cycles. The template-switch adaptor, which had 12 random nucleotides, put a tag on each cDNA molecule. A minimum of 2.5 million CDR3-containing paired-end reads was obtained for each sample. TCRdb itself ran the 5' RACE reads through MiXCR, one entry per CDR3 protein. The sample records more than 500,000 distinct CDR3 sequences, approximately 27% being singletons. The table lists this clonotype with a few counts. No antigen is known for it. The CDR3 sequence is 16 residues long. With 7 bases clipped from V and 6 bases from J, the junction kept 17 bases outside the gene matches. CDR1 is SQVTM, CDR2 ANQGSEA, per germline.

The sequence was obtained from a woman in her 70s in good health. The chain employs TRBV29-1 and TRBJ1-1; TRBD1 agrees at 10 bases. Input material: blood. Here the CDR3 DNA reads TGCAGCGCCGCTCGGGGACCGGGACAGGGGACTCCTGAAGCTTTCTTT. The encoded protein is CSAARGPGQGTPEAFF.